The rows below give T cell receptor beta chains drawn from one sample of a study of shared clonotypes between healthy human individuals. Some clones are missing from TCRdb's copy, which holds only in-frame ones; the method was immunoSEQ multiplex PCR. Among about 2.2 million clones, 93% were seen once, and the ten largest hold over 1.5%. The sequenced sample was naive CD8+ T cells from PBMCs. These receptors were obtained from a man aged 18-30 years in good health. Some clones in this sample may be carry-over from other donors' samples. The CDR3 runs from the conserved cysteine through the conserved F or W. D genes are given only for firm matches. Clone size is shown for a subset of rows, as once, few, many or a class of expanded clone.

TRBD1	TRBV9	few	TRBJ1-2	TGTGCCAGCAGCATAAACTCACAGGGGAACTATGGCTACACCTTC	CASSINSQGNYGYTF
TRBD1	TRBV5-4	-	TRBJ2-4	TGTGCCAGCAGCCAGGACAGGGGAAACATTCAGTACTTC	CASSQDRGNIQYF
TRBD2	TRBV5-5	-	TRBJ2-1	TGTGCCAGCAGCCAACGGGCGGGAGGGCCTAATAGCGAGCAGTTCTTC	CASSQRAGGPNSEQFF
-	TRBV18	-	TRBJ1-4	TGTGCCAGCTCAGTCGGACGGAGCAATGAAAAACTGTTTTTT	CASSVGRSNEKLFF
-	TRBV30	-	TRBJ2-1	TGTGCCTGGAGTCGACCACTTGCCGAGCAGTTCTTC	CAWSRPLAEQFF
TRBD2	TRBV20-1	once	TRBJ2-1	TGCAGTATAGCGGGGTACAATGAGCAGTTCTTC	CSIAGYNEQFF
TRBD1	TRBV25-1	-	TRBJ2-7	TGTGCCACCAAGGGACCAGACAGGGGCAGAAGTAGATCCTACGAGCAGTACTTC	CATKGPDRGRSRSYEQYF
-	TRBV28	-	TRBJ2-6	TGTGCCAGCAGTTTTCGAAGGGAACATGGGGCCAACGTCCTGACTTTC	CASSFRREHGANVLTF
TRBD1	TRBV29-1	-	TRBJ2-7	TGCAGCGTCGCCTTCGGGACAGGGCTCTCCTACGAGCAGTACTTC	CSVAFGTGLSYEQYF
-	TRBV6-1	-	TRBJ2-1	TGTGCCAGCATTGATCGGAGCTCCTACAATGAGCAGTTCTTC	CASIDRSSYNEQFF
TRBD2	TRBV9	-	TRBJ2-3	TGTGCCAGCAGCGAGGGACTAGCGGGGAGCACAGATACGCAGTATTTT	CASSEGLAGSTDTQYF
TRBD2	TRBV7-9	-	TRBJ2-7	TGTGCCAGCAGCGGAGAAGCGGGACGCACCGACGAGCAGTACTTC	CASSGEAGRTDEQYF
TRBD1	TRBV5-6	once	TRBJ2-5	TGTGCCAGCAGCTTGGCCCCAGGGGGAGAGACCCAGTACTTC	CASSLAPGGETQYF
TRBD2	TRBV19	once	TRBJ2-7	TGTGCCAGTAGTATGGGCCTAGCGGGACTCCCCCGACCCTACGAGCAGTACTTC	CASSMGLAGLPRPYEQYF
-	TRBV7-9	once	TRBJ1-4	TGTGCCAGCAGCGAGAATCTCCTTGGGGAAAAACTGTTTTTT	CASSENLLGEKLFF
TRBD2	TRBV2	-	TRBJ2-1	TGTGCCAGCAGCGGCGGACTAGCGGTGAGGAATGAGCAGTTCTTC	CASSGGLAVRNEQFF
-	TRBV29-1	-	TRBJ2-1	TGCAGCGTTGATACGGCGGTGGTGTACAATGAGCAGTTCTTC	CSVDTAVVYNEQFF
-	TRBV19	-	TRBJ1-5	TGTGCCAGTAGTATGACGGGGACGGGTCAGCCCCAGCATTTT	CASSMTGTGQPQHF
TRBD1	TRBV13	-	TRBJ1-2	TGTGCCAGCAGCTTAGGAACAGGGGCGAACTATGGCTACACCTTC	CASSLGTGANYGYTF
TRBD1	TRBV5-8	-	TRBJ2-7	TGTGCCAGCAGCTTCCCGGCAGGGGGATTCCTATGGCAGTACTTC	CASSFPAGGFLWQYF
TRBD2	TRBV7-8	-	TRBJ2-1	TGTGCCAGCAGCTTGTCACTAGCGGGAGGGAACAATGAGCAGTTCTTC	CASSLSLAGGNNEQFF
-	TRBV27	-	TRBJ2-1	TGTGCCAGCAGCGGGTCCGATGAGCAGTTCTTC	CASSGSDEQFF
-	TRBV29-1	-	TRBJ1-3	TGCAGCGCCCTAGGTGGGGGTGCCGGAAACACCATATATTTT	CSALGGGAGNTIYF
-	TRBV9	-	TRBJ1-1	TGTGCCAGCAGCGTAGAGAACGATGGCACTGAAGCTTTCTTT	CASSVENDGTEAFF
-	TRBV27	-	TRBJ1-1	TGTGCCAGCAGTTTGCCAGGGACTGAAGCTTTCTTT	CASSLPGTEAFF
-	TRBV20-1	-	TRBJ2-1	TGCAGCGCCGGGGGCTACAATGAGCAGTTCTTC	CSAGGYNEQFF
-	TRBV28	-	TRBJ1-3	TGTGCCAGCAGTCCCTCCTGGGGGGTTCATTCTGGAAACACCATATATTTT	CASSPSWGVHSGNTIYF
-	TRBV7-9	once	TRBJ2-5	TGTGCCAGCAGCCCCCGGTTGCCCAGCCCCCAAGAGACCCAGTACTTC	CASSPRLPSPQETQYF
-	TRBV19	-	TRBJ2-7	TGTGCCAGTAGTATAACCCAGGGGCCATCCTACGAGCAGTACTTC	CASSITQGPSYEQYF
-	TRBV29-1	-	TRBJ2-7	TGCAGCGTTGAAGATCGGGCAGGACAAAGCTCCTACGAGCAGTACTTC	CSVEDRAGQSSYEQYF
-	TRBV27	-	TRBJ1-1	TGTGCCAGCAGCGAGGGGAGGAGGAACACTGAAGCTTTCTTT	CASSEGRRNTEAFF
-	TRBV19	-	TRBJ1-5	TGTGCCAGTAGAAGTTCGGGGCAATTACAGCCCCAGCATTTT	CASRSSGQLQPQHF
-	TRBV14	-	TRBJ1-1	TGTGCCAGCAGCCAAGGTCTAGAGGGTTTGAACACTGAAGCTTTCTTT	CASSQGLEGLNTEAFF
-	TRBV28	-	TRBJ1-5	TGTGCCAGCAGTCCGGACTATTCAAATCAGCCCCAGCATTTT	CASSPDYSNQPQHF
-	TRBV7-3	-	TRBJ1-1	TGTGCCAGCAGCTTGGCCACAGGGTTGGAGACTGAAGCTTTCTTT	CASSLATGLETEAFF
-	TRBV10-2	-	TRBJ2-7	TGCGCCAGCACCCTCGGGCAGGGCGTCTACGAGCAGTACTTC	CASTLGQGVYEQYF
-	TRBV5-1	-	TRBJ1-2	TGCGCCAGCAGCTATTCTCCTGAGACCTATGGCTACACCTTC	CASSYSPETYGYTF
-	TRBV4-2	-	TRBJ2-7	TGTGCCAGCAGCCTCCCAGGGAAAGACTACGAGCAGTACTTC	CASSLPGKDYEQYF
TRBD1	TRBV4-2	-	TRBJ1-2	TGTGCCAGCAGCCAAGTCCCTTCAGGGGGCTATGGCTACACCTTC	CASSQVPSGGYGYTF
TRBD2	TRBV7-6	-	TRBJ2-2	TGTGCCAGCAGCTTCAGCGGGGGCGGGGAGCTGTTTTTT	CASSFSGGGELFF